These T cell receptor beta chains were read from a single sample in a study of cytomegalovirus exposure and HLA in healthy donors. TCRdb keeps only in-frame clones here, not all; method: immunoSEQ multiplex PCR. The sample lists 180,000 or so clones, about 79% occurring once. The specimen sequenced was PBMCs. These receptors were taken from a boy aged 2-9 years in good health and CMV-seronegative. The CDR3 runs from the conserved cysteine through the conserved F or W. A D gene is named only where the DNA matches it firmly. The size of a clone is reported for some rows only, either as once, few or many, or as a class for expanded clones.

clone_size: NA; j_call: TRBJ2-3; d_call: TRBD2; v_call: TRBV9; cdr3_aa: CASSVGLAASTDTQYF; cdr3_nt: TGTGCCAGCAGCGTAGGACTAGCGGCGAGCACAGATACGCAGTATTTT
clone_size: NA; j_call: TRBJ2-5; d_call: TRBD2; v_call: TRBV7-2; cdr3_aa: CASSSPGTSGGRGTQYF; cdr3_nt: TGTGCCAGCAGCTCCCCCGGGACTAGCGGGGGTAGGGGGACCCAGTACTTC
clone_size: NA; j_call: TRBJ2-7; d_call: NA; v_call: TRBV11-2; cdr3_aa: CASSLVRSGPGEQYF; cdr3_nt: TGTGCCAGCAGCTTAGTTCGGTCAGGCCCAGGCGAGCAGTACTTC
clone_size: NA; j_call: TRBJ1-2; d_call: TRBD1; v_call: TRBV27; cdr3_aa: CASKGQNYGYTF; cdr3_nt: TGTGCCAGCAAGGGACAGAACTATGGCTACACCTTC
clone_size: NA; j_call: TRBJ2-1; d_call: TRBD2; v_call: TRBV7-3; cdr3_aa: CASSLQAGDSYNEQFF; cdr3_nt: TGTGCCAGCAGCTTACAAGCGGGGGACTCCTACAATGAGCAGTTCTTC
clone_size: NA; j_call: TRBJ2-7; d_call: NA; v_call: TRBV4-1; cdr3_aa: CASSPRPAPLSYEQYF; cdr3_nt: TGCGCCAGCAGCCCCAGGCCCGCGCCTCTCTCCTACGAGCAGTACTTC
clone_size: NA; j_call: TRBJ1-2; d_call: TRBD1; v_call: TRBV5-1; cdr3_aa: CASSYQVPGQGPANYGYTF; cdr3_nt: TGCGCCAGCAGCTACCAAGTCCCGGGACAGGGGCCAGCTAACTATGGCTACACCTTC
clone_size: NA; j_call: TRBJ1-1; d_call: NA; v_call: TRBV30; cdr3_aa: CAWRMSGVTEAFF; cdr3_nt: TGTGCCTGGAGGATGTCCGGGGTTACTGAAGCTTTCTTT
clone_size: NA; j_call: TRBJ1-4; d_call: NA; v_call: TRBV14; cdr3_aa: CASSLIGGGHEKLFF; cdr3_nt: TGTGCCAGCAGCCTCATAGGGGGGGGCCATGAAAAACTGTTTTTT
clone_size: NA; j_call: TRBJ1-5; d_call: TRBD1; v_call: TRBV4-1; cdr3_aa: CASSQGTGGLQPQHF; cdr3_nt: TGCGCCAGCAGCCAAGGGACAGGGGGGTTGCAGCCCCAGCATTTT
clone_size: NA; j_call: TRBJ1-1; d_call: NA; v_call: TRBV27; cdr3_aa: CASSLSGGTEAFF; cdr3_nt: TGTGCCAGCAGTTTATCTGGGGGGACTGAAGCTTTCTTT
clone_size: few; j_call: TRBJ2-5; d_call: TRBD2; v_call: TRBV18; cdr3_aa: CASSPTTSGGFQETQYF; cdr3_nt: TGTGCCAGCTCACCGACGACTAGCGGGGGGTTCCAAGAGACCCAGTACTTC
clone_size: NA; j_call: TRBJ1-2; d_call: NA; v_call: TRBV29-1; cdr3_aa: CSVAYRGLESGYTF; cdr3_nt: TGCAGCGTCGCCTATAGAGGGCTGGAAAGTGGCTACACCTTC
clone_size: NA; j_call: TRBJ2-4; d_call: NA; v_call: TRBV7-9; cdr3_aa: CASSPRPGGQLAKNIQYF; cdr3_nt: TGTGCCAGCAGCCCCAGGCCTGGGGGCCAGCTAGCCAAAAACATTCAGTACTTC
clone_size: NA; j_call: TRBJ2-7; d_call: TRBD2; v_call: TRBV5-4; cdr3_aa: CASSPGEGRYEQYF; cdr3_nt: TGTGCCAGCAGCCCGGGGGAGGGCCGCTACGAGCAGTACTTC
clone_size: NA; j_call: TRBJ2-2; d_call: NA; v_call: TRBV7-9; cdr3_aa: CASSFQSTGELFF; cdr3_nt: TGTGCCAGCAGCTTCCAGTCCACCGGGGAGCTGTTTTTT
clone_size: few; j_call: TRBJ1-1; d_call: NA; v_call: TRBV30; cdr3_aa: CAWSGGGAGAFF; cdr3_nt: TGTGCCTGGAGTGGGGGAGGGGCCGGAGCTTTCTTT
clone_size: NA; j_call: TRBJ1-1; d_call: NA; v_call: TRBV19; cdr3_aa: CASSMTWVKEAFF; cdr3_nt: TGTGCCAGTAGTATGACATGGGTCAAAGAAGCTTTCTTT
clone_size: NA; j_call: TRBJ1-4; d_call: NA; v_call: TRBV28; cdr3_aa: CASRRPGVSEKLFF; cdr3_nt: TGTGCCAGCAGGCGACCCGGGGTATCCGAAAAACTGTTTTTT
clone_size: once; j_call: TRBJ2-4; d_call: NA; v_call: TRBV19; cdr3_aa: CASSIDNRGGVQYF; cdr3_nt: TGTGCCAGTAGTATAGATAACAGGGGAGGAGTTCAGTACTTC
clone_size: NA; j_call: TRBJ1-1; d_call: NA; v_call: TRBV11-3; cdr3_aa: CASSPGWGGAGTEAFF; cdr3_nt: TGTGCCAGCAGCCCGGGCTGGGGGGGCGCGGGGACTGAAGCTTTCTTT
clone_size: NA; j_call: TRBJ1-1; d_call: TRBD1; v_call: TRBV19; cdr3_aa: CASSIGAGGGTEAFF; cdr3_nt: TGTGCCAGTAGTATAGGGGCAGGGGGCGGCACTGAAGCTTTCTTT
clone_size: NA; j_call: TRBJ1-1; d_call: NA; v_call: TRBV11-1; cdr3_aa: CASSLGDEAGLGKAFF; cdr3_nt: TGTGCCAGCAGCTTAGGTGACGAGGCAGGGCTGGGAAAAGCTTTCTTT
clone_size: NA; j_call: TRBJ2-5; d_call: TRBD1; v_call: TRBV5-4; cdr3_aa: CASSWTGRLETQYF; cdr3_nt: TGTGCCAGCAGCTGGACAGGGCGTCTAGAGACCCAGTACTTC
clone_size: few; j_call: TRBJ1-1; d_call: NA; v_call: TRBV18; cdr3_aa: CASSPRGGTTEAFF; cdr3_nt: TGTGCCAGCTCGCCTCGGGGGGGTACCACTGAAGCTTTCTTT
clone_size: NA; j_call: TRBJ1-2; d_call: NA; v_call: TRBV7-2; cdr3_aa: CASRLRQTNYGYTF; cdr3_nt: TGTGCCAGCAGACTAAGACAGACTAACTATGGCTACACCTTC
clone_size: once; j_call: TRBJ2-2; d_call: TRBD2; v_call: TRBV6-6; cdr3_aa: CASRRGGRTGELFF; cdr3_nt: TGTGCCAGCAGACGCGGGGGGAGGACCGGGGAGCTGTTTTTT
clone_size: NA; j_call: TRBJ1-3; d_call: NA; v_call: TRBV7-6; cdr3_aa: CASSLDQGSGNTIYF; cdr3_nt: TGTGCCAGCAGCTTAGATCAGGGATCGGGAAACACCATATATTTT
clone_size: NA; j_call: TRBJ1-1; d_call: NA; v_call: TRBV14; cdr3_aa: CASSPRTAVEAFF; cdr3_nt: TGTGCCAGCAGCCCCAGGACAGCCGTAGAAGCTTTCTTT
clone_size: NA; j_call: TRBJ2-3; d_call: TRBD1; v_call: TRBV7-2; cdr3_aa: CASSFRYRGHTQYF; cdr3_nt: TGTGCCAGCAGCTTTCGGTACAGGGGGCATACGCAGTATTTT
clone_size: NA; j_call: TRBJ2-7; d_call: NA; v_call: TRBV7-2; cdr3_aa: CASTQGYASEQYF; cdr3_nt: TGTGCCAGCACCCAGGGGTACGCGAGCGAGCAGTACTTC
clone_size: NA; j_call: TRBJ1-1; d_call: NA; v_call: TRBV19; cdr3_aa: CASSPGEGGTEAFF; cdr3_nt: TGTGCCAGTAGCCCGGGAGAGGGGGGGACTGAAGCTTTCTTT
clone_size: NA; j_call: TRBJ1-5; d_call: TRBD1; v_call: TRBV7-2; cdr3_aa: CASRLDRDPGQPQHF; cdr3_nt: TGTGCCAGCAGATTAGACAGGGACCCAGGTCAGCCCCAGCATTTT
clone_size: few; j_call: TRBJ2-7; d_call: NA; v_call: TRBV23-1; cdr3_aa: CASPSVDRTHEQYF; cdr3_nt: TGCGCCAGCCCCTCTGTGGACAGAACCCACGAGCAGTACTTC
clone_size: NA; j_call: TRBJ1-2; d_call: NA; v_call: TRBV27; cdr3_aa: CASRSTGRPVGGYTF; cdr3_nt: TGTGCCAGCAGATCCACAGGACGGCCAGTGGGTGGCTACACCTTC
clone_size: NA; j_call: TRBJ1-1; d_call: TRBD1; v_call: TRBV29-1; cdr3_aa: CSTTRQGGTEAFF; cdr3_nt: TGCAGCACCACTCGACAGGGAGGCACTGAAGCTTTCTTT
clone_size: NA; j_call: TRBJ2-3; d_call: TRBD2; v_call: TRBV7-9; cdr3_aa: CASSPRTSDNTDTQYF; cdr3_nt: TGTGCCAGCAGCCCTCGGACTAGCGACAACACAGATACGCAGTATTTT
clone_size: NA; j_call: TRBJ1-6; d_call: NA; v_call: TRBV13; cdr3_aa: CASSSDRNNSPLHF; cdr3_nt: TGTGCCAGCAGCTCAGACAGGAATAATTCACCCCTCCACTTT
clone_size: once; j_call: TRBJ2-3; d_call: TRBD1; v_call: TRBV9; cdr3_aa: CASSAGQETDTQYF; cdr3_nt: TGTGCCAGCAGCGCGGGACAGGAGACAGATACGCAGTATTTT
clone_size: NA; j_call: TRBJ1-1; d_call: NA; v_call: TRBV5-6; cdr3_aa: CASSVRVTEAFF; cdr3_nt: TGTGCCAGCAGCGTCAGGGTAACTGAAGCTTTCTTT
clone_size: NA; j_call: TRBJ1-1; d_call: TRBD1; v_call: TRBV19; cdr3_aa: CASSGGQSWGEAFF; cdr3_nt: TGTGCCAGTAGTGGGGGACAGTCATGGGGTGAAGCTTTCTTT
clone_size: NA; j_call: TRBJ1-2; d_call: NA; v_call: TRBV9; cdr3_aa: CASSAFPGTKSGGYTF; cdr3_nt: TGTGCCAGCAGCGCCTTCCCCGGGACAAAAAGTGGCGGCTACACCTTC
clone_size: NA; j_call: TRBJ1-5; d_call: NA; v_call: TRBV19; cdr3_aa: CASSIVPGANQPQHF; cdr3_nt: TGTGCCAGTAGTATCGTTCCAGGCGCCAATCAGCCCCAGCATTTT
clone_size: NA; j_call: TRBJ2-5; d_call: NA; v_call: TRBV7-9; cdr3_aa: CASSLNAATEQYF; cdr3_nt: TGTGCCAGCAGCTTAAATGCCGCCACGGAGCAGTACTTC
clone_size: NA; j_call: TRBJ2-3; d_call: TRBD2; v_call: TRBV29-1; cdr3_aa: CSVVLASGGATDTQYF; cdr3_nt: TGCAGCGTTGTTTTGGCTAGCGGGGGGGCAACAGATACGCAGTATTTT
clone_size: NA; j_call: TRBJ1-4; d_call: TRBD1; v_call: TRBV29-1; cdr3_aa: CSVVLQGGEKLFF; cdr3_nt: TGCAGCGTTGTCCTACAGGGGGGAGAAAAACTGTTTTTT